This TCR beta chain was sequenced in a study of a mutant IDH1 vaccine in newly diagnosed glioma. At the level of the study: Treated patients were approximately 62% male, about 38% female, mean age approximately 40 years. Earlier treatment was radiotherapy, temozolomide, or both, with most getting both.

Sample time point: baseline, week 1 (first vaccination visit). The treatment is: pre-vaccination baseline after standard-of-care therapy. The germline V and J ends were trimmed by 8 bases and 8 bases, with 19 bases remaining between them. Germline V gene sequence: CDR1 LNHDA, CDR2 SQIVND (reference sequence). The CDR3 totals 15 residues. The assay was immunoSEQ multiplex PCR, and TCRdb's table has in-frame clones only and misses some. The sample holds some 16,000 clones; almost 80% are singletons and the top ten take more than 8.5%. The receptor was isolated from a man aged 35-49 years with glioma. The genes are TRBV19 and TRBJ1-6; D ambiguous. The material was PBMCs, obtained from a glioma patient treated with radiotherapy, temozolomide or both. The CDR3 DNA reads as TGTGCCAGTCGAACGATGCACGGCGGAGATTCACCCCTCCACTTT. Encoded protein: CASRTMHGGDSPLHF.